This entry lists 27 T cell receptor beta chains sequenced from one sample in a study of blood T cells in healthy people across ages. A J-beta primer mix and a sample-barcoded 5' primer were used in a second PCR of about 7 to 12 cycles. TCRdb independently ran MiXCR on the 5' RACE reads; one entry per CDR3 protein. The data show approximately 940,000 distinct CDR3 sequences, about 48% seen once. The material sequenced was blood. These receptors came from a man between 25 and 39 years old in good health.

This clonotype came up a few times. The chain links TRBV3-1 to TRBJ2-1; 7 nucleotides agree with TRBD2. Trimming cost V 1 base and J 6 bases; bases outside gene matches: 15. In germline, CDR1 is LGHDT, CDR2 YNNKEL (reference sequence). The CDR3 loop spans 18 amino acids. The CDR3: CASSQAPPRLAGSNEQFF. The CDR3 nucleotides are TGTGCCAGCAGCCAAGCCCCTCCAAGACTAGCCGGAAGCAATGAGCAGTTCTTC.

On this clonotype: Compared with germline, one end of the junction differs, possibly owing to a read error. J is TRBJ2-7 and V is TRBV10-3; 10 bases line up with TRBD2. CDR3 length: 14 residues. Germline CDR1 is ENHRY and CDR2 is SYGVKD. CDR3 sequence: CAIGDSGGTYEQYF. The DNA of the CDR3 is TGTGCCATCGGTGATAGCGGGGGGACCTACGAGCAGTACTTC.

This clonotype was counted only a few times. The chain couples TRBV6-5 to TRBJ2-3; 7 nucleotides agree with TRBD2. With V trimmed by 0 bases and J by 2 bases, 8 bases remained unmatched. The CDR3 has 17 amino acids. Germline V gene lookup returns CDR1 MNHEY and CDR2 SVGAGI. The CDR3 protein is CASSYSFPAGPTDTQYF. In nucleotides, the CDR3 is TGTGCCAGCAGTTACTCGTTCCCAGCGGGGCCCACAGATACGCAGTATTTT.

V is TRBV3-1 and J is TRBJ1-1; D is unresolved. The CDR3 contains 13 residues. V gave up 1 base and J gave up 4 bases, with 7 bases separating them. Germline CDR1 and CDR2: LGHDT and YNNKEL (reference sequence). CDR3 bases: TGTGCCAGCAGCCAAGGACCCAGCACTGAAGCTTTCTTT. As protein: CASSQGPSTEAFF.

As DNA, the CDR3 is TGTGCCAGCAGCCAAGGCGGGGCGTCCTACGAGCAGTACTTC. Amino acids: CASSQGGASYEQYF. The rearrangement uses TRBV4-2 and TRBJ2-7; a weak D match, TRBD2 (6 bases). Germline assignment: CDR1 LGHNA and CDR2 YNFKEQ. V was pared by 1 base and J by 1 base, with 8 bases between. The length of the CDR3 is 14 residues.

This clonotype was observed a handful of times. The gene calls are TRBV9 and TRBJ1-2, with 8 bases fitting TRBD1. Germline assignment: CDR1 SGDLS and CDR2 YYNGEE. V shed 3 bases and J 6 bases; nucleotides not matched to a gene: 4. CDR3 length equals 13 residues. The CDR3 DNA follows: TGTGCCAGCAGCGAGACAGGGGTGGATGGCTACACCTTC. Translating it yields CASSETGVDGYTF.

The chain carries TRBV2 and TRBJ1-6; a weak D match, TRBD1 (5 bases). The CDR3 is 15 residues long. The V and J ends lost 2 bases and 3 bases respectively, with 8 bases between them. Per the germline V gene, CDR1 is SNHLY and CDR2 is FYNNEI. The CDR3 is CASSETGFYNSPLHF. DNA of the CDR3: TGTGCCAGCAGTGAAACAGGATTCTATAATTCACCCCTCCACTTT.

Only a few counts were recorded for this clonotype. This rearrangement joins TRBV3-1 to TRBJ2-3; 11 nucleotides match TRBD1. This CDR3 comprises 16 residues. CDR1 and CDR2 (germline): LGHDT, YNNKEL (reference sequence). After removal of 1 base from V and 7 bases from J, the junction contained 7 bases not matched to a gene. The CDR3 DNA sequence: TGTGCCAGCAGCCAAGGAGGGACAGGGGGTTTTTATACGCAGTATTTT. Translated: CASSQGGTGGFYTQYF.

V usage is TRBV6-2 or TRBV6-3 and J usage is TRBJ2-1; D assignment may be TRBD1 or TRBD2 (5 bases each). V shed 7 bases and J shed 15 bases, with 19 bases lying between them. This CDR3 is 12 amino acids long. CDR1 and CDR2 (germline): MNHEY, SVGEGT. The CDR3 DNA follows: TGTGCCAGCACAAACGGGGCTGGCGGAGGGTTCTTC. This sequence encodes CASTNGAGGGFF.

This sequence joins TRBV9 and TRBJ2-1; D gene unclear. Germline-derived CDR1 and CDR2 are SGDLS and YYNGEE. V was shortened by 0 bases and J by 1 base, with 11 bases between the two germline ends. The CDR3 is 16 residues long. CDR3: CASSVAAPGSYNEQFF. The CDR3 coding sequence is TGTGCCAGCAGCGTAGCCGCGCCAGGATCCTACAATGAGCAGTTCTTC. The full variable domain, with the rest looked up from reference TRBV9 and TRBJ2-1, is DSGVTQTPKHLITATGQRVTLRCSPRSGDLSVYWYQQSLDQGLQFLIQYYNGEERAKGNILERFSAQQFPDLHSELNLSSLELGDSALYFCASSVAAPGSYNEQFFGPGTRLTVL.

This clonotype has only one observation. This rearrangement joins TRBV10-3 to TRBJ2-7; 9 bases align to TRBD2. Unmatched junction bases numbered 9, after V lost 8 bases and J lost 1 base. CDR3 size: 15 residues. Germline V gene data show CDR1 as ENHRY and CDR2 as SYGVKD. CDR3 bases: TGTGCCATCCAATTGGGCGGGGGGGTTTCCTACGAGCAGTACTTC. Translation: CAIQLGGGVSYEQYF.

The V call is TRBV4-1, the J call TRBJ2-1; 10 bases match TRBD2. The CDR3 has 15 amino acids. Per the germline V gene, CDR1 is MGHRA and CDR2 is YSYEKL. With V trimmed by 7 bases and J by 6 bases, 9 bases remained unmatched. CDR3 in DNA: TGCGCCAGCACCCTGTCGGGACTAGCGACCAATGAGCAGTTCTTC. Translation: CASTLSGLATNEQFF.

This chain connects TRBV6-5 to TRBJ1-1, with TRBD1 as a possible D gene (5 bases). Germline-derived CDR1 and CDR2 are MNHEY and SVGAGI. The CDR3 covers 13 residues. With 8 bases removed from V and 4 bases from J, the gap between germline ends came to 14 bases. The CDR3 loop is CASQLRTRTEAFF. CDR3 coding DNA: TGTGCCAGCCAACTCCGGACACGCACTGAAGCTTTCTTT.

In its sample, this clonotype was seen once. The chain carries TRBV3-1 and TRBJ1-6; D is unclear. The length of the CDR3 is 14 residues. V lost 4 bases to trimming and J lost 7 bases, with 11 bases between them. Per germline, CDR1 LGHDT and CDR2 YNNKEL (reference sequence). The CDR3 here is CASSRRGSNSPLHF. CDR3 nucleotides: TGTGCCAGCAGCCGTCGGGGTTCCAATTCACCCCTCCACTTT.

This clonotype was detected only a few times. The junction shows a germline mismatch at one end, possibly a read error. The rearrangement links TRBV20-1 to TRBJ1-1, with D unresolved. Germline V lookup: CDR1 DFQATT, CDR2 SNEGSKA (reference sequence). CDR3 length: 13 amino acids. The DNA for the CDR3 is TGCAGTGCTAGTTACAGCATGAACACTGACGCTTTCTTT. This gives the protein CSASYSMNTDAFF.

The sample holds a few counts of this clonotype. The chain carries TRBV6-5 and TRBJ1-4; TRBD1 matches 12 bases. The CDR3 totals 17 residues. Germline CDR1 MNHEY, CDR2 SVGAGI. V was clipped by 0 bases and J by 7 bases; unmatched bases: 6. The CDR3 DNA reads as TGTGCCAGCAGTTACTCGGGACAGGGGGCCCGGGGTGAAAAACTGTTTTTT. It yields the protein CASSYSGQGARGEKLFF.

The CDR3 DNA sequence: TGTGCCAGCAGTAAACCTTTCGGCACAGATACGCAGTATTTT. Translation gives CASSKPFGTDTQYF. The rearrangement joins TRBV12-3 or TRBV12-4 to TRBJ2-3; no reliable D call. V lost 5 bases and J lost 1, with 10 bases in between. CDR3 size: 14 residues.

V is TRBV9 and J is TRBJ2-5; the D gene is possibly TRBD2 (5 bases). This CDR3 comprises 15 residues. Trimming pared 5 bases from V and 3 bases from J, leaving 17 bases between. The V gene's germline CDR1 is SGDLS and CDR2 YYNGEE. In DNA, the CDR3 is TGTGCCAGCAGTGCAACCCACCGGGGAGAAGAGACCCAGTACTTC. It translates to CASSATHRGEETQYF. The full variable domain, in which reference TRBV9 and TRBJ2-5 provide the parts outside the CDR3, is DSGVTQTPKHLITATGQRVTLRCSPRSGDLSVYWYQQSLDQGLQFLIQYYNGEERAKGNILERFSAQQFPDLHSELNLSSLELGDSALYFCASSATHRGEETQYFGPGTRLLVL.

The chain is built from TRBV21-1 and TRBJ1-1. TRBV21-1 is noted as a pseudogene. The CDR3 consists of 16 residues. The CDR3 is CASSKIRERVGTEAFF. The CDR3 region has the DNA TGTGCCAGCAGCAAAATTAGAGAGAGGGTCGGCACTGAAGCTTTCTTT.

The V and J genes are TRBV29-1 and TRBJ2-3, with D perhaps TRBD1 (6 bases). The germline CDR1 and CDR2 sequences are SQVTM and ANQGSEA. The CDR3 length is 14 residues. Trimming removed 2 bases at V and 2 bases at J, with 11 bases between. CDR3 coding DNA: TGCAGCGTTGAAACAGGGAGCCTCACAGATACGCAGTATTTT. It is translated as CSVETGSLTDTQYF.

This chain links TRBV28 with TRBJ2-7; maybe TRBD1 (6 bases). With 2 bases removed from V and 0 bases from J, the gap between germline ends came to 29 bases. The CDR3 contains 21 residues. Germline loops: CDR1 MDHEN, CDR2 SYDVKM. The chain's CDR3 is CASSLRLVGQGYHPNSYEQYF. The CDR3 coding sequence is TGTGCCAGCAGTTTACGGTTAGTTGGGCAGGGGTATCACCCGAACTCCTACGAGCAGTACTTC.

The chain couples TRBV6-1 to TRBJ1-2; 7 nucleotides match TRBD1. This CDR3 has 17 amino acids. V shed 6 bases, J shed 4 bases, and the junction held 17 bases outside the gene matches. The germline V gene encodes CDR1 MNHNS and CDR2 SASEGT. The CDR3 loop is CASSPRTGSPGLYGYTF. The CDR3 DNA follows: TGTGCCAGCAGCCCGAGGACAGGCTCGCCAGGGCTCTATGGCTACACCTTC.

The CDR3 bases are TGTGCCAGCAGTTACCGCACTCTCCGGCCTAGCGGGGGGCCGCGGTTCAAAGAGACCCAGTACTTC. Translated, it gives CASSYRTLRPSGGPRFKETQYF. The V gene is TRBV6-5, the J gene TRBJ2-5, with 11 bases lining up with TRBD2. The CDR3 length is 22 residues. Germline V gives CDR1 MNHEY, CDR2 SVGAGI. V gave up 2 bases and J gave up 3 bases; unmatched junction bases: 23.

This clonotype has just a few counts. The V and J genes are TRBV9 and TRBJ2-7; 10 bases fit TRBD1. Germline assignment: CDR1 SGDLS and CDR2 YYNGEE. This CDR3 has 15 amino acids. Trimming cost V 0 bases and J 4 bases; bases outside gene matches: 4. The CDR3, as DNA: TGTGCCAGCAGCGTAGGGGGACAGGGGATGTACGAGCAGTACTTC. Amino acid sequence: CASSVGGQGMYEQYF. The full variable domain, its missing parts supplied by reference TRBV9 and TRBJ2-7, is DSGVTQTPKHLITATGQRVTLRCSPRSGDLSVYWYQQSLDQGLQFLIQYYNGEERAKGNILERFSAQQFPDLHSELNLSSLELGDSALYFCASSVGGQGMYEQYFGPGTRLTVT.

This clonotype occurred a few times. V and J are TRBV4-1 and TRBJ2-3, with 10 positions matching TRBD2. CDR1 is MGHRA and CDR2 is YSYEKL in the germline V gene. The CDR3 runs to 21 residues. Trimming cost V 4 bases and J 1 base; bases outside gene matches: 20. DNA of the CDR3: TGCGCCAGCAGCCCGACCCCGGTTTTAGCGGGGGGTTTAGGAGGCACAGATACGCAGTATTTT. Translation gives CASSPTPVLAGGLGGTDTQYF.

This clonotype was observed many times. In nucleotides, the CDR3 is TGTGCCAGCAGTTTCAGGGGTTCCTACGAGCAGTACTTC. Translated, it gives CASSFRGSYEQYF. This chain links TRBV27 with TRBJ2-7; D might be TRBD1 (6 bases). Germline-derived CDR1 and CDR2 are MNHEY and SMNVEV (reference sequence). Trimming removed 3 bases from V and 1 base from J, with 7 bases in between. The CDR3 totals 13 residues.

The chain joins TRBV19 to TRBJ2-3, with unresolved D. Trimming cost V 7 bases and J 4 bases, with 3 bases left between them. Germline V gives CDR1 LNHDA, CDR2 SQIVND (reference sequence). The CDR3 is 10 amino acids. CDR3 DNA: TGTGCCAGTAAGGCAGATACGCAGTATTTT. Protein: CASKADTQYF.